Below are 13 T cell receptor beta chains sequenced from a single sample in a study of T-cell reconstitution after alpha-beta-depleted transplantation in children. During its preparation, the TCRbeta library received unique molecular identifiers. Each CDR3 protein is one row after TCRdb ran MiXCR on the PCR reads. The sample holds 700,000 or so distinct CDR3 sequences; around 14% are singletons and the top ten take about 0.77%. Sample: PBMCs, taken before TCRalphabeta/CD19-depleted stem cell transplant. These receptors originate from a girl aged 2 to 10 with congenital amegakaryocytic thrombocytopenia, due to receive a stem cell transplant.

This clonotype was counted many times. The chain is built from TRBV9 and TRBJ1-2, with 8 bases aligning to TRBD1. CDR3 length: 15 amino acids. Germline V gene lookup returns CDR1 SGDLS and CDR2 YYNGEE. V gave up 2 bases and J gave up 4 bases; unmatched junction bases: 7. For the CDR3, the DNA is TGTGCCAGCAGCGTTGACAGGGGAATGGGCTATGGCTACACCTTC. Its protein product is CASSVDRGMGYGYTF. Combining the CDR3 with reference TRBV9 and TRBJ1-2 gives the whole variable domain DSGVTQTPKHLITATGQRVTLRCSPRSGDLSVYWYQQSLDQGLQFLIQYYNGEERAKGNILERFSAQQFPDLHSELNLSSLELGDSALYFCASSVDRGMGYGYTFGSGTRLTVV.

This clonotype has ten or more counts. The V gene is TRBV12-3 or TRBV12-4, the J gene TRBJ2-3, with 8 bases fitting TRBD1. This CDR3 is 14 amino acids long. Trimming took 7 bases from V and 4 from J; bases not matched to a gene: 7. This chain's CDR3 is CASTPSQGADTQYF. CDR3 nucleotides: TGTGCCAGCACCCCGTCACAGGGGGCAGATACGCAGTATTTT.

In this sample, this clonotype turned up many times. The rearrangement joins TRBV29-1 to TRBJ2-7, with TRBD2 identical over 8 bases. The CDR3 is made up of 13 amino acids. The ends lost 4 bases at V and 3 bases at J; junction bases unmatched: 5. CDR1 SQVTM and CDR2 ANQGSEA come from the germline V gene. The CDR3 DNA reads TGCAGCGTTGCGGTAGCGGGGATCTACGAGCAGTACTTC. This codes for CSVAVAGIYEQYF.

Many counts were recorded for this clonotype. In nucleotides, the CDR3 is TGTGCCAGCAGTTTCCAGCGCTATAACACTGAAGCTTTCTTT. Translated, it gives CASSFQRYNTEAFF. This chain links TRBV28 with TRBJ1-1; D is undetermined. Germline V gene data show CDR1 as MDHEN and CDR2 as SYDVKM. The CDR3 totals 14 residues. V lost 3 bases and J lost 2, with 10 bases in between.

The table lists this clonotype with many counts. The chain carries TRBV29-1 and TRBJ2-3; D may be TRBD2 (6 bases). Germline CDR1 reads SQVTM; CDR2 reads ANQGSEA. The CDR3 extends over 17 amino acids. Trimming removed 2 bases at V and 5 bases at J, with 23 bases between. The CDR3 nucleotides are TGCAGCGTTGAACGGCGGGGTAGCGGTGGCCTCGGAGATACGCAGTATTTT. Translated, it gives CSVERRGSGGLGDTQYF.

The table lists this clonotype with a few counts. The rearrangement uses TRBV7-9 and TRBJ2-5; 15 positions match TRBD2. J was trimmed by 5 bases and V by 8 bases; bases with no gene match: 9. The CDR3 contains 16 residues. Germline CDR1 reads SEHNR; CDR2 reads FQNEAQ (reference sequence). DNA for the CDR3: TGTGCCAGCGACGAGGGACTAGCGGGAGGATCTGAGACCCAGTACTTC. The encoded protein is CASDEGLAGGSETQYF. The full variable domain, in which reference TRBV7-9 and TRBJ2-5 provide the parts outside the CDR3, is DTGVSQNPRHKITKRGQNVTFRCDPISEHNRLYWYRQTLGQGPEFLTYFQNEAQLEKSRLLSDRFSAERPKGSFSTLEIQRTEQGDSAMYLCASDEGLAGGSETQYFGPGTRLLVL.

The table lists this clonotype with many counts. V is TRBV20-1 and J is TRBJ2-1, with D perhaps matching TRBD1 or TRBD2 (5 bases each). This CDR3 region has 16 residues. The V end lost 1 base, the J end lost 2 bases, and 15 bases lay between the germline ends. The germline V gene encodes CDR1 DFQATT and CDR2 SNEGSKA (reference sequence). The CDR3 loop reads CSARVLPGPPYNEQFF. CDR3 nucleotides: TGCAGTGCTAGAGTATTACCGGGGCCGCCCTACAATGAGCAGTTCTTC.

This clonotype was observed at least ten times. This chain links TRBV10-3 with TRBJ2-5; the D gene is possibly TRBD1 (6 bases). Trimming pared 7 bases from V and 3 bases from J, leaving 15 bases between. The CDR3 loop spans 14 amino acids. CDR1 is ENHRY, CDR2 SYGVKD, per germline. CDR3 amino acids: CAIKPGVDEETQYF. Written as DNA, the CDR3 is TGTGCCATCAAACCAGGGGTTGACGAAGAGACCCAGTACTTC.

The sample holds a few counts of this clonotype. The J gene is TRBJ2-3, the V gene TRBV12-3 or TRBV12-4; 8 nucleotides agree with TRBD1. V shed 3 bases and J 2 bases; nucleotides not matched to a gene: 13. The CDR3 sequence is 18 residues long. CDR3 sequence (DNA): TGTGCCAGCAGTTTTGGTTTTTGGGACAGGTCTTTCACAGATACGCAGTATTTT. The encoded protein is CASSFGFWDRSFTDTQYF.

This sequence joins TRBV27 and TRBJ2-1; the match to TRBD1 covers 7 bases. The J segment lost 9 bases and the V segment lost 8 bases, leaving 19 bases of the junction unmatched. Germline V CDR1 and CDR2: MNHEY, SMNVEV (reference sequence). The CDR3 runs to 16 residues. The CDR3 DNA is TGTGCCAGCTCTTTAAACCGGGACAGTTGGTCGGGTGAGCAGTTCTTC. Its translation: CASSLNRDSWSGEQFF.

This clonotype was detected many times. V usage is TRBV27 and J usage is TRBJ2-7; 7 bases fit TRBD2. Germline V gene lookup returns CDR1 MNHEY and CDR2 SMNVEV (reference sequence). CDR3 length: 14 residues. The ends lost 3 bases at V and 3 bases at J; junction bases unmatched: 5. CDR3: CASSLAGDYYEQYF. The CDR3 DNA sequence: TGTGCCAGCAGTTTGGCGGGGGACTACTACGAGCAGTACTTC.

This clonotype was counted many times. V gene TRBV28 combines with J gene TRBJ2-7; 9 nucleotides line up with TRBD2. V shed 1 base, J shed 6 bases, and the junction held 13 bases outside the gene matches. There are 17 residues in the CDR3. Germline-derived CDR1 and CDR2 are MDHEN and SYDVKM. CDR3 sequence reads: CASSLSGTSSSSGEQYF. The DNA of the CDR3 is TGTGCCAGCAGTTTATCCGGGACTAGCAGCAGTAGTGGCGAGCAGTACTTC.

A few counts support this clonotype. J is TRBJ1-5 and V is TRBV3-1, with D possibly matching TRBD1 (5 bases). The CDR3 length is 14 residues. The V gene's germline CDR1 is LGHDT and CDR2 YNNKEL (reference sequence). Trimming shortened V by 3 bases and J by 7 bases, and 13 bases separated the two germline ends. The CDR3: CASSHRAGEQPQHF. The DNA for the CDR3 is TGTGCCAGCAGCCACAGGGCAGGAGAACAGCCCCAGCATTTT.